Presented here are 29 T cell receptor beta chains from one specimen sequenced in a study of blood T cell repertoires in COVID-19. Generated by immunoSEQ multiplex PCR, the TCRdb table keeps only in-frame clones and is missing some. The data show some 150,000 clones, over 80% seen once. The sequenced material came from peripheral blood. The receptors derive from a man aged 45-60 years who had recovered from COVID-19.

The chain joins TRBV10-1 to TRBJ1-1; no definite D call. The CDR3 has 15 residues. Trimming left V 4 bases short and J 2 bases short, with 14 bases between. Germline V lookup: CDR1 WNHNN, CDR2 SYGVQD (reference sequence). CDR3 loop: CASSVDRLLNTEAFF. Written as DNA, the CDR3 is TGCGCCAGCAGTGTGGACCGACTACTTAACACTGAAGCTTTCTTT.

V is TRBV5-6 and J is TRBJ2-7; TRBD1 aligns across 8 bases. This CDR3 contains 13 residues. V was pared by 4 bases and J by 3 bases, with 3 bases of the junction left unmatched. The germline V gene has CDR1 SGHDT and CDR2 YYEEEE. The CDR3 sequence is CASSAGQDYEQYF. The CDR3 DNA reads as TGTGCCAGCAGCGCGGGACAGGACTACGAGCAGTACTTC.

This chain joins TRBV30 and TRBJ1-2; D is uncertain. V lost 4 bases and J lost 5, with 11 bases in between. CDR3 length equals 12 residues. Looked up from germline, CDR1 is GTSNPN and CDR2 is SVGIG (reference sequence). The CDR3 is CAWTGNIYGYTF. DNA for the CDR3: TGTGCCTGGACAGGAAACATTTATGGCTACACCTTC.

V is TRBV6-5 and J is TRBJ1-1; 7 positions match TRBD1. CDR3 length: 15 residues. J lost 0 bases, V lost 4 bases, and 5 bases had no gene match. CDR1 and CDR2 from the germline V gene are MNHEY and SVGAGI. The CDR3 is CASSLDRRMNTEAFF. The CDR3 bases are TGTGCCAGCAGTTTGGACAGGAGGATGAACACTGAAGCTTTCTTT.

This sequence joins TRBV6-5 and TRBJ1-2; 9 positions agree with TRBD1. There are 13 residues in the CDR3. Looked up from germline, CDR1 is MNHEY and CDR2 is SVGAGI. With 8 bases clipped from V and 3 bases from J, the junction kept 4 bases outside the gene matches. The CDR3 DNA follows: TGTGCCAGCTCCCGGACAGGGGACTATGGCTACACCTTC. Translating it yields CASSRTGDYGYTF.

J is TRBJ1-5 and V is TRBV10-3, with a possible D match to TRBD1 (5 bases). CDR1 and CDR2 (germline): ENHRY, SYGVKD. V was cut by 4 bases and J by 3 bases, with 10 bases left in between. The CDR3 covers 14 residues. CDR3 in DNA: TGTGCCATCAGTGGCGGACAAGACAATCAGCCCCAGCATTTT. Translating it yields CAISGGQDNQPQHF.

The rearrangement uses TRBV10-2 and TRBJ1-1; D perhaps matches TRBD1 (6 bases). The CDR3 has 12 amino acids. CDR1 is WSHSY, CDR2 SAAADI, per germline. Trimming removed 2 bases at V and 8 bases at J, with 9 bases between. The CDR3 here is CASSEIDREAFF. CDR3 nucleotide sequence: TGCGCCAGCAGTGAGATCGACAGGGAAGCTTTCTTT.

The genes are TRBV5-4 and TRBJ2-7; the match to TRBD1 covers 10 bases. Germline V lookup: CDR1 SGHNT, CDR2 YYREEE (reference sequence). CDR3 length equals 16 residues. The junction had 12 bases not matched to a gene; V was cut back by 5 bases and J by 4 bases. The CDR3 loop reads CASRAGGDRGRYEQYF. The CDR3 DNA sequence: TGTGCCAGCAGGGCCGGAGGGGACAGGGGCCGATACGAGCAGTACTTC. Based on the CDR3 plus reference TRBV5-4 and TRBJ2-7, the full variable domain is ETGVTQSPTHLIKTRGQQVTLRCSSQSGHNTVSWYQQALGQGPQFIFQYYREEENGRGNFPPRFSGLQFPNYSSELNVNALELDDSALYLCASRAGGDRGRYEQYFGPGTRLTVT.

This clone appeared once. The chain recombines TRBV6-1 with TRBJ1-5, with D perhaps TRBD1 (6 bases). This CDR3 has 15 amino acids. The V and J ends lost 0 bases and 1 base respectively, with 7 bases between them. CDR1 and CDR2 (germline): MNHNS, SASEGT. The CDR3 loop reads CASSEARGSNQPQHF. In DNA form, the CDR3 reads TGTGCCAGCAGTGAAGCCAGGGGAAGCAATCAGCCCCAGCATTTT.

The table lists this clone with a few counts. The gene calls are TRBV3-1 (or the pseudogene TRBV3-2) and TRBJ1-2, with D tentatively TRBD1 (5 bases). The CDR3 is 14 residues long. From germline, CDR1 is LGHDT and CDR2 YNNKEL (reference sequence). Trimming pared 4 bases from V and 4 bases from J, leaving 13 bases between. CDR3 sequence (DNA): TGTGCCAGCAGCCTAGGGGAAGGTGGCTATGGCTACACCTTC. Amino acid sequence: CASSLGEGGYGYTF.

This clone was observed a handful of times. This rearrangement joins TRBV9 to TRBJ2-3; 13 bases are a match to TRBD2. V lost 3 bases and J lost 4; bases outside the gene matches: 2. Germline CDR1 reads SGDLS; CDR2 reads YYNGEE. The CDR3 sequence is 15 residues long. The CDR3 here is CASSAGLAGADTQYF. The CDR3 DNA follows: TGTGCCAGCAGCGCTGGACTAGCGGGGGCAGATACGCAGTATTTT.

The chain has TRBV6-2 or TRBV6-3 and TRBJ1-2, with D uncertain. The ends were cut back, 0 bases at V and 5 bases at J, with 10 bases in the middle. CDR1 MNHEY and CDR2 SVGEGT come from the germline V gene. The CDR3 extends over 14 amino acids. DNA of the CDR3: TGTGCCAGCAGTTACTCGACAACCCCGTATGGCTACACCTTC. Amino acids: CASSYSTTPYGYTF.

The J gene is TRBJ2-5, the V gene TRBV7-2; TRBD2 matches 8 bases. The V segment lost 4 bases and the J segment 3 bases; nucleotides outside the gene matches: 7. Looked up from germline, CDR1 is SGHTA and CDR2 is FQGNSA. This CDR3 spans 15 amino acids. The CDR3 DNA follows: TGTGCCAGCAGCTCCTCCCGGGGGGGCAAAGAGACCCAGTACTTC. Its protein product is CASSSSRGGKETQYF.

The chain employs TRBV10-3 and TRBJ1-4; D gene ambiguous. Germline CDR1 ENHRY, CDR2 SYGVKD. The V end lost 2 bases, the J end lost 0 bases, and 10 bases lay between the germline ends. CDR3 length: 16 residues. DNA of the CDR3: TGTGCCATCAGTGAGCGTTCAACAGCAACTAATGAAAAACTGTTTTTT. Translation gives CAISERSTATNEKLFF.

In this sample, this clone turned up once. The chain has TRBV7-2 and TRBJ2-1; 7 bases map to TRBD1. Trimming at V came to 4 bases and at J to 4 bases, leaving 16 bases not matched to a gene. This CDR3 comprises 18 residues. The germline V gene has CDR1 SGHTA and CDR2 FQGNSA. The CDR3 spells CASSSQRARGQQYNEQFF. CDR3 sequence (DNA): TGTGCCAGCAGCTCCCAGAGAGCCCGGGGACAGCAGTACAATGAGCAGTTCTTC.

The rearrangement uses TRBV11-3 and TRBJ2-1; D not certain. The CDR3 length is 18 residues. Germline V gene lookup returns CDR1 SGHNT and CDR2 YENEEA. V was cut by 1 base and J by 3 bases, with 19 bases left in between. The DNA of the CDR3 is TGTGCCAGCAGCTTAGTCCCTAATCCAGACCGACTCTACAATGAGCAGTTCTTC. It specifies CASSLVPNPDRLYNEQFF.

This chain uses TRBV4-1 with TRBJ1-5, with 7 bases that match TRBD1. CDR3 size: 16 residues. Germline-derived CDR1 and CDR2 are MGHRA and YSYEKL. Trimming removed 4 bases from V and 0 bases from J; junction bases left unmatched: 6. The CDR3 is CASSLGDRISNQPQHF. The CDR3 DNA reads TGCGCCAGCAGCCTCGGGGACAGAATTAGCAATCAGCCCCAGCATTTT.

The rearrangement joins TRBV7-8 to TRBJ2-7; D is undetermined. This CDR3 contains 12 residues. V was cut by 5 bases and J by 5 bases, with 10 bases left in between. Germline CDR1 SGHVS, CDR2 FQNEAQ. This chain's CDR3 is CASSATRNEQYF. The CDR3 nucleotides read TGTGCCAGCAGCGCCACGCGAAACGAGCAGTACTTC.

The rearrangement links TRBV7-2 to TRBJ1-2; tentative D call: TRBD1 (6 bases). The CDR3 is made up of 14 amino acids. The germline V and J ends were trimmed by 4 bases and 5 bases, with 14 bases remaining between them. The germline V gene has CDR1 SGHTA and CDR2 FQGNSA. CDR3 sequence (DNA): TGTGCCAGCAGCTGGGGAGTACAGGGATATGGCTACACCTTC. Translation: CASSWGVQGYGYTF.

The chain recombines TRBV7-8 with TRBJ1-5, with TRBD1 matching 7 bases. This CDR3 has 15 residues. CDR1 and CDR2 (germline): SGHVS, FQNEAQ. V trimming: 3 bases; J trimming: 0 bases; junction bases outside the gene matches: 2. CDR3 DNA: TGTGCCAGCAGCTTGACAGGGTCTAGCAATCAGCCCCAGCATTTT. It yields the protein CASSLTGSSNQPQHF.

The chain uses TRBV5-1 and TRBJ1-2; 10 nucleotides agree with TRBD1. CDR1 and CDR2 from the germline V gene are SGHRS and YFSETQ. This CDR3 region has 16 residues. The junction had 13 bases not matched to a gene; V was cut back by 4 bases and J by 7 bases. DNA for the CDR3: TGCGCCAGCAGCCTCGAAATGCCGGGACAGGGGTCTGGCTACACCTTC. Translation: CASSLEMPGQGSGYTF.

This chain links TRBV7-2 with TRBJ1-6, with 7 nucleotides matching TRBD1. From germline, CDR1 is SGHTA and CDR2 FQGNSA. The junction had 7 bases not matched to a gene; V was cut back by 5 bases and J by 0 bases. This CDR3 contains 17 residues. Here the CDR3 DNA reads TGTGCCAGCAGCAAGGGACAGATTAGCTCCTATAATTCACCCCTCCACTTT. Protein: CASSKGQISSYNSPLHF.

The rearrangement joins TRBV4-1 to TRBJ1-6; D not resolved. V was clipped by 4 bases and J by 4 bases, with 11 bases between them. The CDR3 runs 15 residues. The germline V gene has CDR1 MGHRA and CDR2 YSYEKL. The CDR3 region is CASSPVGAYNSPLHF. The CDR3 bases are TGCGCCAGCAGCCCCGTCGGTGCGTATAATTCACCCCTCCACTTT.

This clone was counted between two and nine times. The V call is TRBV6-5, the J call TRBJ2-5; D is perhaps TRBD2 (6 bases). Germline V lookup: CDR1 MNHEY, CDR2 SVGAGI. CDR3 length equals 11 residues. V was shortened by 7 bases and J by 5 bases, with 8 bases between the two germline ends. CDR3 amino acids: CASTGGETQYF. The CDR3 DNA reads TGTGCCAGCACTGGGGGGGAGACCCAGTACTTC.

This sequence joins TRBV6-2 or TRBV6-3 and TRBJ2-7, with TRBD2 as a possible D gene (7 bases). CDR1 is MNHEY and CDR2 is SVGEGT in the germline V gene. The CDR3 has 18 residues. V was clipped by 4 bases and J by 2 bases, with 24 bases between them. Here the CDR3 reads CASSFPANGGPRTYEQYF. CDR3 coding DNA: TGTGCCAGCAGTTTTCCGGCCAACGGGGGGCCACGAACCTACGAGCAGTACTTC.

The genes are TRBV6-5 and TRBJ1-2; 11 bases match TRBD1. The length of the CDR3 is 14 residues. The V gene end was trimmed by 8 bases and the J gene end by 6 bases; junction bases not matched to a gene: 8. Germline assignment: CDR1 MNHEY and CDR2 SVGAGI. This chain's CDR3 is CASQTAGQGDGYTF. DNA of the CDR3: TGTGCCAGCCAAACTGCGGGACAGGGGGATGGCTACACCTTC.

The chain recombines TRBV23-1 with TRBJ1-2, with a weak D call TRBD1 (6 bases). TRBV23-1 is an ORF; its function is uncertain. The V end was cut by 3 bases, the J end by 4 bases, with 15 bases between. The CDR3 consists of 15 residues. DNA for the CDR3: TGCGCCAGCAGTCACGCCCCACAGGGACCCTATGGCTACACCTTC. Translated: CASSHAPQGPYGYTF.

This rearrangement joins TRBV28 to TRBJ1-2; D remains unclear. The length of the CDR3 is 12 residues. V was shortened by 2 bases and J by 8 bases, with 9 bases between the two germline ends. The germline V gene encodes CDR1 MDHEN and CDR2 SYDVKM. The CDR3 sequence: CASSLPRLGYTF. As DNA, the CDR3 is TGTGCCAGCAGTTTACCCCGTTTGGGCTACACCTTC.

The CDR3 reads CASSPRTGGVEAFF. The CDR3 coding sequence is TGTGCCAGCAGCCCCCGGACAGGGGGAGTGGAAGCTTTCTTT. The V gene is TRBV3-1 (or the pseudogene TRBV3-2), the J gene TRBJ1-1, with 10 positions matching TRBD1. The CDR3 covers 14 residues. Trimming cost V 4 bases and J 8 bases; bases outside gene matches: 7. Germline assignment: CDR1 LGHDT and CDR2 YNNKEL (reference sequence).